The 10 T cell receptor beta chains presented below share a single source sample, sequenced in a study of shared clonotypes between healthy human individuals. Measured with immunoSEQ multiplex PCR; TCRdb has only the in-frame clones, and not every one. The table records roughly 2 million clones, 90% to 95% of them present only once. The sequenced material came from naive CD4+ T cells sorted from blood. As for subset: CD45RA+ positively selected. These receptors were collected from a young man in good health.

In regard to this clone: The same CDR3 arises from other DNA sequences in this sample as well. V and J are TRBV5-1 and TRBJ1-5; TRBD1 matches 7 bases. Germline V CDR1 and CDR2: SGHRS, YFSETQ. CDR3 size: 16 residues. J was trimmed by 0 bases and V by 4 bases; bases with no gene match: 7. CDR3 sequence: CASSPGQAHSNQPQHF. The CDR3, as DNA: TGCGCCAGCAGCCCAGGACAGGCTCATAGCAATCAGCCCCAGCATTTT.

This clone was recorded only once. This sequence joins TRBV6-5 and TRBJ2-7, with D possibly being TRBD1 (6 bases). V lost 6 bases and J lost 5, with 20 bases in between. The CDR3 totals 15 residues. Germline loops: CDR1 MNHEY, CDR2 SVGAGI. CDR3 DNA sequence: TGTGCCAGCAGGAATATCCAGGGGTACGGGGACGAGCAGTACTTC. This codes for CASRNIQGYGDEQYF.

This chain uses TRBV19 with TRBJ1-5; 12 bases line up with TRBD1. V lost 10 bases, J lost 6 bases, and 10 bases stayed unmatched. The germline CDR1 and CDR2 sequences are LNHDA and SQIVND (reference sequence). This CDR3 has 15 amino acids. The CDR3 is CATKSGTGGFQPQHF. In nucleotides, the CDR3 is TGTGCCACTAAGAGCGGGACAGGGGGCTTTCAGCCCCAGCATTTT.

The V call is TRBV7-2, the J call TRBJ2-3, with 10 bases identical to TRBD2. The CDR3 has 19 residues. Germline V gives CDR1 SGHTA, CDR2 FQGNSA. The junction had 17 bases not matched to a gene; V was cut back by 5 bases and J by 3 bases. The CDR3 sequence: CASSPPTGRAGGQTDTQYF. The CDR3 coding sequence is TGTGCCAGCAGCCCCCCGACAGGGCGAGCGGGAGGGCAGACAGATACGCAGTATTTT.

This clone has just one count. The genes are TRBV28 and TRBJ1-5; D might be TRBD1 (5 bases). Germline loops: CDR1 MDHEN, CDR2 SYDVKM. The CDR3 consists of 12 residues. V lost 6 bases and J lost 6, with 9 bases in between. CDR3 sequence (DNA): TGTGCCAGCAGAGGGGACGCTCAGCCCCAGCATTTT. This codes for CASRGDAQPQHF.

This chain connects TRBV6-5 to TRBJ2-7; 9 bases map to TRBD2. The V and J ends lost 6 bases and 2 bases, in that order; junction bases with no gene match: 8. In germline, CDR1 is MNHEY, CDR2 SVGAGI. The CDR3 is made up of 15 amino acids. The CDR3, as DNA: TGTGCCAGCAGCCAGAAGCGGGGGGCCCCCTACGAGCAGTACTTC. It encodes CASSQKRGAPYEQYF.

V gene TRBV5-1 combines with J gene TRBJ2-5; D remains unclear. Germline V gene data show CDR1 as SGHRS and CDR2 as YFSETQ. The V gene lost 2 bases and the J gene lost 5 bases, with 10 bases spanning the gap. There are 13 residues in the CDR3. This CDR3 is CASSLRTRETQYF. DNA of the CDR3: TGCGCCAGCAGCTTAAGGACGAGGGAGACCCAGTACTTC. Together with reference TRBV5-1 and TRBJ2-5, the CDR3 gives the full variable domain: KAGVTQTPRYLIKTRGQQVTLSCSPISGHRSVSWYQQTPGQGLQFLFEYFSETQRNKGNFPGRFSGRQFSNSRSEMNVSTLELGDSALYLCASSLRTRETQYFGPGTRLLVL.

The gene calls are TRBV28 and TRBJ2-1; 7 nucleotides align to TRBD1. V lost 7 bases, J lost 4 bases, and 7 bases stayed unmatched. Germline V CDR1 and CDR2: MDHEN, SYDVKM. This CDR3 comprises 14 residues. The CDR3 is CASTGDRPYNEQFF. CDR3 DNA sequence: TGTGCCAGCACCGGGGACAGACCTTACAATGAGCAGTTCTTC.

CDR3 in amino acids: CAISESGGMETQYF. Here the CDR3 DNA reads TGTGCCATCAGTGAGTCGGGAGGGATGGAGACCCAGTACTTC. The chain couples TRBV10-3 to TRBJ2-5; 7 bases map to TRBD2. V was clipped by 0 bases and J by 5 bases; unmatched bases: 3. The CDR3 has 14 amino acids. The germline gives CDR1 ENHRY, CDR2 SYGVKD.

The V and J genes are TRBV5-4 and TRBJ1-1; D gene ambiguous. The germline V and J ends were trimmed by 2 bases and 1 base, with 9 bases remaining between them. The CDR3 is 14 amino acids. Germline CDR1 reads SGHNT; CDR2 reads YYREEE (reference sequence). The CDR3 nucleotides are TGTGCCAGCAGCTTCTTTCGGGAGAACACTGAAGCTTTCTTT. Translating it yields CASSFFRENTEAFF. Filled out from reference TRBV5-4 and TRBJ1-1, the complete variable domain reads ETGVTQSPTHLIKTRGQQVTLRCSSQSGHNTVSWYQQALGQGPQFIFQYYREEENGRGNFPPRFSGLQFPNYSSELNVNALELDDSALYLCASSFFRENTEAFFGQGTRLTVV.